The 6 T cell receptor beta chains given below trace back to one sample, sequenced in a study of beta chain features in type 1 diabetes. The study reverse transcribed the entire isolated RNA, so it sequenced expressed TCRB transcripts. This table comes from immunoSEQ multiplex PCR, and its TCRdb copy is limited to in-frame clones, with some not included. The sample has under 800,000 clones; about 14% are singletons. The sequencing sample was made of naive CD4+ T cells from blood. Source of these receptors: a man younger than 35 in good health.

The V call is TRBV7-9, the J call TRBJ2-7, with D perhaps TRBD1 (6 bases). Germline V gene data show CDR1 as SEHNR and CDR2 as FQNEAQ (reference sequence). With 5 bases removed from V and 7 bases from J, the gap between germline ends came to 15 bases. The CDR3 extends over 13 amino acids. The CDR3 DNA sequence: TGTGCCAGCAGCGACGCCCGACAGGTAGAGCAGTACTTC. Encoded protein: CASSDARQVEQYF.

This clone came up a few times. This chain uses TRBV30 with TRBJ1-4; 7 bases fit TRBD1. From germline, CDR1 is GTSNPN and CDR2 SVGIG (reference sequence). V gave up 4 bases and J gave up 2 bases; unmatched junction bases: 10. The CDR3 has 16 residues. The CDR3 loop reads CAWKWDSIQTNEKLFF. In DNA, the CDR3 is TGTGCCTGGAAGTGGGACAGCATACAGACTAATGAAAAACTGTTTTTT.

The sample holds a few counts of this clone. The CDR3 bases are TGTGCCAGCAGTTTACAGGGGGCTGATACGCAGTATTTT. Translation: CASSLQGADTQYF. This chain links TRBV27 with TRBJ2-3; 8 nucleotides line up with TRBD1. Germline V gene lookup returns CDR1 MNHEY and CDR2 SMNVEV (reference sequence). V was pared by 2 bases and J by 6 bases, with 1 base of the junction left unmatched. This CDR3 contains 13 residues.

This clone showed up just a few times. The rearrangement joins TRBV5-4 to TRBJ2-6, with D hard to call. CDR3 length equals 16 residues. V was pared by 0 bases and J by 4 bases, with 11 bases between. CDR1 SGHNT and CDR2 YYREEE come from the germline V gene (reference sequence). The CDR3 DNA reads as TGTGCCAGCAGCTTGGCGGTCCGACGGGGGGCCAACGTCCTGACTTTC. Translating gives CASSLAVRRGANVLTF.

This chain connects TRBV9 to TRBJ1-1; 7 bases line up with TRBD1. The CDR3 covers 14 residues. With V trimmed by 4 bases and J by 5 bases, 8 bases remained unmatched. Germline assignment: CDR1 SGDLS and CDR2 YYNGEE. The CDR3 sequence is CASSPRQGSTEAFF. The CDR3 DNA reads as TGTGCCAGCAGCCCAAGACAGGGCAGTACTGAAGCTTTCTTT.

This chain uses TRBV15 with TRBJ2-1, with D perhaps TRBD1 or TRBD2 (5 bases each). The CDR3 is made up of 20 amino acids. V lost 1 base, J lost 8 bases, and 30 bases lay in between. Germline-derived CDR1 and CDR2 are LNHNV and YYDKDF (reference sequence). CDR3 DNA sequence: TGTGCCACCAGCAGAGGAGGGGTTTTTCACAATCTGGAGCGATACGATGAGCAGTTCTTC. Protein: CATSRGGVFHNLERYDEQFF.